The T cell receptor (beta chain) described here comes from a study of T cells after somatic rescue of genetic block. The table came from immunoSEQ multiplex PCR; TCRdb's copy has only in-frame clones and leaves some out. The sample has some 7,000 clones, approximately 82% seen once; the top ten hold 20% to 30%. V lost 2 bases and J 2 bases, leaving 11 bases between the germline ends. This CDR3 has 14 amino acids. The germline V gene encodes CDR1 SGHRS and CDR2 YFSETQ. In its sample, this clone was seen a few times. The chain recombines TRBV5-1 with TRBJ2-7; the D gene is possibly TRBD1 (5 bases). The sequencing input was peripheral blood mononuclear cells (PBMCs). The receptor comes from a boy aged 10-17 years. The CDR3 is CASSLDSYTYEQYF. CDR3 nucleotide sequence: TGCGCCAGCAGCTTAGACAGCTACACCTACGAGCAGTACTTC.